Below, one T cell receptor beta chain is given with its context. Antigen unknown. The sample belongs to a study of cytomegalovirus exposure and HLA in healthy donors. Broader study findings: Later genetic work tied a missense DCLRE1C variant to beta-chain V and J trimming. In a later analysis, TCR association rates varied by HLA locus: DRB1 most, HLA-C fewest.

CDR1 is SNHLY and CDR2 is FYNNEI in the germline V gene. Trimming took 4 bases from V and 5 from J, leaving 12 bases between them. CDR3 length: 15 residues. Both 60 Vbeta primers and 13 Jbeta primers went into the PCR. Here immunoSEQ multiplex PCR was the method, and the copy in TCRdb shows in-frame clones only, minus some. In total, the table holds about 96,000 clones. The rearrangement links TRBV2 to TRBJ1-6, with a weak D call TRBD1 (6 bases). Sequenced: PBMCs. The source of this sequence is a woman aged 25 to 39 in good health and CMV-seronegative. Here the CDR3 DNA reads TGTGCCAGCAGTGTACGGACAGCTGATAATTCACCCCTCCACTTT. This encodes CASSVRTADNSPLHF.